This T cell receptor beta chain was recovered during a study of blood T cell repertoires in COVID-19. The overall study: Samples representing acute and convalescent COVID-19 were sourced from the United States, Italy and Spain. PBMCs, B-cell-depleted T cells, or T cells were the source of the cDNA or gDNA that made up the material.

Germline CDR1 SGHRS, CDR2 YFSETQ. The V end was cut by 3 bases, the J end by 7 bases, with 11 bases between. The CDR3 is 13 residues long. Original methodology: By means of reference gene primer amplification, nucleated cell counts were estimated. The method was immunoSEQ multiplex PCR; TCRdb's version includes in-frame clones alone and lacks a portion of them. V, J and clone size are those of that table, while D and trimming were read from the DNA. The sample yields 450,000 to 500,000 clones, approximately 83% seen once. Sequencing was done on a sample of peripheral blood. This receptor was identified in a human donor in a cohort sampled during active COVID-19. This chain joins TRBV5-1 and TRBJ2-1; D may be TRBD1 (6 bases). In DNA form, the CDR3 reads TGCGCCAGCAGCTCGAACACAGGGAATGAGCAGTTCTTC. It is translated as CASSSNTGNEQFF.